This is a list of T cell receptor beta chains from one sample in a study of T-cell memory formation after mild COVID-19. TCRdb itself ran the 5' RACE reads through MiXCR, one entry per CDR3 protein. The sample lists about 210,000 distinct CDR3 sequences; over 9.5% were seen once. Sequencing was carried out using PBMCs or a T cell subset sorted from them (not recorded which). Receptors were obtained from a young man who had mild COVID-19 (a few samples of this study predate the infection). Cell type and time point are not known. Each CDR3 is given with its conserved first and last residue. A D gene is named only where the DNA matches it firmly. Only part of the rows carry a size: once, few, many, or a class if the clone is expanded.

d_call	v_call	clone_size	j_call	cdr3_aa	cdr3_nt
.	TRBV4-2	.	TRBJ2-2	CASSQGLLNTGELFF	TGTGCCAGCAGCCAAGGACTGTTGAACACCGGGGAGCTGTTTTTT
.	TRBV7-3	many	TRBJ2-3	CASSLQGADTQYF	TGTGCCAGCAGCTTACAAGGGGCAGATACGCAGTATTTT
.	TRBV20-1	.	TRBJ1-2	CSAGSPSGGYTF	TGCAGTGCTGGTTCACCTTCGGGCGGCTACACCTTC
TRBD1	TRBV3-1	.	TRBJ1-2	CASSHDRGPDYTF	TGTGCCAGCAGCCATGACAGGGGGCCTGACTACACCTTC
.	TRBV12-3/TRBV12-4	.	TRBJ1-1	CASSPRVAFF	TGTGCCAGCAGCCCCCGGGTCGCTTTCTTT
.	TRBV7-2	.	TRBJ2-5	CASTQPLGPQETQYF	TGTGCCAGCACCCAACCCCTGGGCCCCCAAGAGACCCAGTACTTC
.	TRBV28	few	TRBJ2-2	CASRRTDRNTGELFF	TGTGCCAGCAGACGGACGGACAGGAACACCGGGGAGCTGTTTTTT
TRBD1	TRBV20-1	few	TRBJ2-5	CSAGQGEPQYF	TGCAGTGCCGGACAGGGGGAACCCCAGTACTTC
TRBD1	TRBV20-1	.	TRBJ1-5	CSALDVRGYGQPQHF	TGCAGTGCTCTGGACGTCAGGGGGTATGGTCAGCCCCAGCATTTT
.	TRBV3-1	few	TRBJ2-2	CASSRGAEAGTTGELFF	TGTGCCAGCAGCCGAGGCGCGGAGGCGGGGACCACCGGGGAGCTGTTTTTT
.	TRBV20-1	few	TRBJ2-7	CSARTYTSYEQYF	TGCAGTGCTAGGACATATACCAGCTACGAGCAGTACTTC
.	TRBV12-3/TRBV12-4	many	TRBJ2-2	CASTPLGKRGAGELFF	TGTGCCAGCACCCCCTTGGGGAAGAGAGGGGCCGGGGAGCTGTTTTTT
.	TRBV5-6	many	TRBJ2-1	CASSFEEYSPNEQFF	TGTGCCAGCAGCTTTGAGGAGTATAGCCCAAATGAGCAGTTCTTC
TRBD2	TRBV6-1	.	TRBJ2-3	CASSDYGGGASDTRYF	TGTGCCAGCAGTGACTATGGCGGGGGGGCCTCAGATACGCGGTATTTT
.	TRBV5-6	.	TRBJ1-6	CASSLGNNSPLHF	TGTGCCAGCAGCTTGGGGAATAATTCACCCCTCCACTTT
.	TRBV7-8	.	TRBJ1-1	CASSWQMNTEAFF	TGTGCCAGCAGTTGGCAGATGAACACTGAAGCTTTCTTT
TRBD2	TRBV7-9	.	TRBJ2-5	CASSSSGGETQYF	TGTGCCAGCAGCTCAAGCGGGGGGGAGACCCAGTACTTC
.	TRBV12-3/TRBV12-4	.	TRBJ1-1	CASEVSGFYTEAFF	TGTGCCAGCGAAGTATCCGGATTTTACACTGAAGCTTTCTTT
.	TRBV20-1	few	TRBJ1-2	CSARGADSSYGYTF	TGCAGTGCTAGAGGGGCAGACTCCAGCTATGGCTACACCTTC
TRBD1	TRBV7-9	.	TRBJ1-2	CASTPGQGVGHGYTF	TGTGCCAGCACCCCGGGACAGGGCGTGGGTCACGGCTACACCTTC
TRBD2	TRBV7-2	.	TRBJ2-1	CASSLAGLAKFF	TGTGCCAGCAGCTTAGCGGGACTAGCTAAGTTCTTC
TRBD1	TRBV20-1	.	TRBJ2-6	CSAPGTGGTNVLTF	TGCAGTGCCCCTGGGACAGGGGGTACCAACGTCCTGACTTTC
.	TRBV29-1	.	TRBJ2-1	CSVEPPARYNEQFF	TGCAGCGTTGAACCGCCGGCCAGGTACAATGAGCAGTTCTTC
.	TRBV20-1	.	TRBJ1-3	CSARAFMAGRPDSGNTIYF	TGCAGTGCTAGAGCCTTTATGGCAGGGCGCCCGGACTCTGGAAACACCATATATTTT
TRBD2	TRBV20-1	few	TRBJ2-1	CSARGKLAGSYNEQFF	TGCAGTGCTAGAGGGAAACTAGCGGGTTCCTACAATGAGCAGTTCTTC
.	TRBV28	.	TRBJ2-4	CASRNPPNIQYF	TGTGCCAGCAGAAACCCGCCAAACATTCAGTACTTC
.	TRBV20-1	.	TRBJ1-1	CSARWGGRLNTEAFF	TGCAGTGCTAGATGGGGGGGGCGCCTGAACACTGAAGCTTTCTTT
TRBD2	TRBV13	.	TRBJ2-6	CASSLALGLAGAGANVLTF	TGTGCCAGCAGCTTAGCCCTGGGCCTAGCGGGGGCCGGGGCCAACGTCCTGACTTTC
.	TRBV4-2	.	TRBJ2-5	CASSQGPAETQYF	TGTGCCAGCAGTCAGGGTCCGGCAGAGACCCAGTACTTC
.	TRBV5-1	.	TRBJ2-7	CASSLAQTSYEQYF	TGCGCCAGCAGCTTGGCCCAGACCTCCTACGAGCAGTACTTC
.	TRBV5-1	.	TRBJ1-2	CASSLAGFRGVLVGYTF	TGCGCCAGCAGCTTGGCCGGGTTTCGAGGGGTCCTTGTCGGCTACACCTTC
TRBD2	TRBV7-3	few	TRBJ2-3	CASSLGTSGGVTQYF	TGTGCCAGCAGCTTAGGGACTAGCGGGGGTGTTACGCAGTATTTT
.	TRBV6-1	.	TRBJ1-2	CASTADGSNYGYTF	TGTGCCAGCACGGCGGACGGTTCTAACTATGGCTACACCTTC
TRBD2	TRBV7-2	few	TRBJ2-2	CASSLAGTSYAGELFF	TGTGCCAGCAGCTTAGCAGGGACTAGCTATGCCGGGGAGCTGTTTTTT
.	TRBV3-1	few	TRBJ1-1	CASSQGSTEAFF	TGTGCCAGCAGCCAGGGAAGCACTGAAGCTTTCTTT
TRBD1	TRBV28	.	TRBJ1-2	CASRQTGEGYTF	TGTGCCAGCAGACAAACAGGGGAGGGCTACACCTTC
.	TRBV4-2	few	TRBJ2-5	CASSQVKGTRETQYF	TGTGCCAGCAGCCAAGTCAAGGGGACGCGAGAGACCCAGTACTTC
.	TRBV10-2	.	TRBJ2-2	CASSERTGELFF	TGCGCCAGCAGTGAACGAACAGGGGAGCTGTTTTTT
.	TRBV4-3	few	TRBJ1-5	CASLGQPQHF	TGCGCCAGCCTTGGGCAGCCCCAGCATTTT
.	TRBV14	.	TRBJ2-2	CASSQAPGWSNTGELFF	TGTGCCAGCAGCCAAGCCCCAGGGTGGTCGAACACCGGGGAGCTGTTTTTT
TRBD1	TRBV12-3/TRBV12-4	few	TRBJ1-4	CASSWGQNEKLFF	TGTGCCAGCAGCTGGGGACAGAACGAAAAACTGTTTTTT
.	TRBV20-1	.	TRBJ2-1	CSAGVRTRGNEQFF	TGCAGTGCTGGGGTCCGAACTAGGGGCAATGAGCAGTTCTTC
.	TRBV28	.	TRBJ1-2	CASSPGPYGYTF	TGTGCCAGTAGTCCGGGGCCCTATGGCTACACCTTC
.	TRBV6-1	few	TRBJ2-5	CASSGPPGETQYF	TGTGCCAGCAGTGGCCCTCCGGGTGAGACCCAGTACTTC
TRBD2	TRBV7-6	many	TRBJ2-1	CASSSRTLAGSNEQFF	TGTGCCAGCAGCTCGCGGACTTTAGCGGGGAGCAATGAGCAGTTCTTC
TRBD2	TRBV7-3	.	TRBJ2-5	CASSSGGAQRPQYF	TGTGCCAGCAGCTCGGGGGGGGCCCAGAGACCCCAGTACTTC
.	TRBV6-5	few	TRBJ1-1	CASSWGLGVTEAFF	TGTGCCAGCAGTTGGGGTCTGGGGGTCACTGAAGCTTTCTTT
TRBD1	TRBV12-3/TRBV12-4	.	TRBJ1-1	CASSPAPRGQVNTEAFF	TGTGCCAGCAGTCCAGCGCCACGGGGACAGGTGAACACTGAAGCTTTCTTT
.	TRBV12-3/TRBV12-4	.	TRBJ2-1	CASSFIGNREQFF	TGTGCCAGCAGTTTTATAGGGAACCGGGAGCAGTTCTTC
.	TRBV20-1	.	TRBJ2-1	CSARLSYNEQFF	TGCAGTGCTAGACTTTCCTACAATGAGCAGTTCTTC
.	TRBV29-1	.	TRBJ1-5	CSVGAGNQPQHF	TGCAGCGTTGGGGCGGGAAATCAGCCCCAGCATTTT
.	TRBV7-2	many	TRBJ2-2	CASSLRTGELFF	TGTGCCAGCAGCCTTAGAACCGGGGAGCTGTTTTTT
.	TRBV27	.	TRBJ1-4	CASSFTGLQRGANEKLFF	TGTGCCAGCAGTTTCACGGGGCTCCAAAGAGGGGCTAATGAAAAACTGTTTTTT
TRBD1	TRBV5-1	few	TRBJ2-7	CASTWDRRSYEQYF	TGCGCCAGCACGTGGGACAGGCGCTCCTACGAGCAGTACTTC
TRBD2	TRBV5-1	many	TRBJ2-2	CASRSPGTSAGELFF	TGCGCCAGCAGATCCCCCGGGACTAGCGCCGGGGAGCTGTTTTTT
.	TRBV7-2	.	TRBJ1-1	CASSLSLENTEAFF	TGTGCCAGCAGCTTATCGTTAGAAAACACTGAAGCTTTCTTT
TRBD1	TRBV4-3	few	TRBJ1-2	CASSRDRLRRYGYTF	TGCGCCAGCAGCAGGGACAGGTTGAGGAGATATGGCTACACCTTC
.	TRBV12-3/TRBV12-4	few	TRBJ1-5	CASSDRAEQPQHF	TGTGCCAGCAGTGATAGGGCTGAGCAGCCCCAGCATTTT
.	TRBV7-2	few	TRBJ1-3	CASSLFLWGLEGNTIYF	TGTGCCAGCAGCTTATTTTTATGGGGGCTAGAAGGAAACACCATATATTTT